The table lists the clone carrying this TCR beta chain with a few counts. Trimming stripped 3 bases from V and 3 bases from J, with 12 bases between. CDR3 length equals 14 residues. Germline CDR1 MDHEN, CDR2 SYDVKM. Combining a sample-barcoded 5' primer with a J-beta primer mix, a second PCR ran for about 6 to 11 cycles. TCRdb re-called the 5' RACE reads with MiXCR, one entry per CDR3 protein. This table has 750,000 to 850,000 distinct CDR3 sequences, just under 25% appearing once. This record belongs to a study of blood T cells in healthy people across ages. In terms of origin and age, donors were healthy Caucasian individuals from Russia aged roughly 6 to 95. The same specimen was also included in a second study, on T cells of mothers and their children.

This sequence joins TRBV28 and TRBJ2-7; D is uncertain. Sequencing used blood. The clonotype comes from a boy aged 5-17 years in good health. Here the CDR3 DNA reads TGTGCCAGCAGTTTGGGTGGAGACCTCTACGAGCAGTACTTC. It specifies CASSLGGDLYEQYF.